This record covers a single T cell receptor beta chain. Sequencing used immunoSEQ multiplex PCR; TCRdb keeps in-frame clones, though not all of them. The sample lists approximately 73,000 clones, approximately 95% occurring once. The sample originates from a study of technical replicates of blood from a handful of donors. CDR1 is MNHEY, CDR2 SVGAGI, per germline. The V end was cut by 6 bases, the J end by 2 bases, with 13 bases between. The CDR3 is made up of 15 amino acids. V gene TRBV6-5 combines with J gene TRBJ2-2; tentative D call: TRBD1 (6 bases). Source material: T cells isolated from PBMCs. This receptor was identified in a human donor in good health. In nucleotides, the CDR3 is TGTGCCAGCAGAAAAGCCAGGGGAAACACCGGGGAGCTGTTTTTT. It yields the protein CASRKARGNTGELFF.